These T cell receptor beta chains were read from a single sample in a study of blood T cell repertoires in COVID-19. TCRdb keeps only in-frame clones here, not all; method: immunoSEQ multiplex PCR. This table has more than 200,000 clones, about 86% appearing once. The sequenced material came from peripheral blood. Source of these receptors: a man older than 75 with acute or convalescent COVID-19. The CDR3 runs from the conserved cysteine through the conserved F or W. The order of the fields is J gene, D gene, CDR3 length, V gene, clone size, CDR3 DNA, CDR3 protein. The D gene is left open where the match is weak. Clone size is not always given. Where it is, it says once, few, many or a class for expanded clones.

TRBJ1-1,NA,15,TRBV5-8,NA,TGTGCCAGCAGCTTGTTCGGGGGATCGAACACTGAAGCTTTCTTT,CASSLFGGSNTEAFF
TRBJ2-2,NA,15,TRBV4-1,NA,TGCGCCAGCAGCCAAGCTGTCGTAAGGGGCGGGGAGCTGTTTTTT,CASSQAVVRGGELFF
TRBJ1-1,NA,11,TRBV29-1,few,TGCAGCATAAGGACAGTAACTGAAGCTTTCTTT,CSIRTVTEAFF
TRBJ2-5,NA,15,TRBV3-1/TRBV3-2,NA,TGTGCCAGCAGCCTGGGGGACTCCCCGCGGGAGACCCAGTACTTC,CASSLGDSPRETQYF
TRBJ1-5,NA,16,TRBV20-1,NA,TGCAGTGCTAGTTCAGGGTACTTGGGTGGCAATCAGCCCCAGCATTTT,CSASSGYLGGNQPQHF
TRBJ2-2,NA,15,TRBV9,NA,TGTGCCAGTAAAAGTACGTGGGCAGCCACCGGGGAGCTGTTTTTT,CASKSTWAATGELFF
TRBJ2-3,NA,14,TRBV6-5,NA,TGTGCCAGCAGTCGGGTCACCAACACAGATACGCAGTATTTT,CASSRVTNTDTQYF
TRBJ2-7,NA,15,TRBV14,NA,TGTGCCAGCAGCCAAGATAGGCGGGCGGGCGGCGAGCAGTACTTC,CASSQDRRAGGEQYF
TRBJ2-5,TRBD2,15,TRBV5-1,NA,TGCGCCAGTCATTACGAGGGAGGGAGGGATCAGACCCAGTACTTC,CASHYEGGRDQTQYF
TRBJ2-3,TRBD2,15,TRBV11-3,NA,TGTGCCAGCAGCGCCGGGGGGTCGAAGTCCGATACGCAGTATTTT,CASSAGGSKSDTQYF
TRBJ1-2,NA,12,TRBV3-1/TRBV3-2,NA,TGTGCCAGCAGCCAAACGAGATATGGCTACACCTTC,CASSQTRYGYTF
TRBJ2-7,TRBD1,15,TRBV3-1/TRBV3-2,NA,TGTGCCAGCAGCCAAGTTGGGGACAGGGGTCACGAGCAGTACTTC,CASSQVGDRGHEQYF
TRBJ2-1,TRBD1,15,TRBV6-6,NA,TGTGCCAGCAGTTACTCGGACAGGGGGCTGAATGAGCAGTTCTTC,CASSYSDRGLNEQFF
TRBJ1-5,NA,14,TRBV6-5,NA,TGTGCCAGCAGCCGAACAGTTAGCAATCAGCCCCAGCATTTT,CASSRTVSNQPQHF
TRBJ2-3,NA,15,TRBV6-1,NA,TGTGCCAGCAGTGAAACCGGGGGGCGGACAGATACGCAGTATTTT,CASSETGGRTDTQYF
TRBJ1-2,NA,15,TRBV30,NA,TGTGCCTGGAGTGTACGACCTGGAGAGAACTATGGCTACACCTTC,CAWSVRPGENYGYTF
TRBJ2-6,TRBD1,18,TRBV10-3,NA,TGTGCCATCAGTGTAGGCAGGGGGCGTACCCCCGGGGCCAACGTCCTGACTTTC,CAISVGRGRTPGANVLTF
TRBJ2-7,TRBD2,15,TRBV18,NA,TGTGCCAGCTCATCCCGGGGGGGACCGACCTACGAGCAGTACTTC,CASSSRGGPTYEQYF
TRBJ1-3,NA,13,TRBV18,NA,TGTGCCAGCTCCCAGGGCTCTGGAAACACCATATATTTT,CASSQGSGNTIYF
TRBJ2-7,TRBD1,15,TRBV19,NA,TGTGCCAGTAGTGCAGGGGGGACAGGGATCTACGAGCAGTACTTC,CASSAGGTGIYEQYF
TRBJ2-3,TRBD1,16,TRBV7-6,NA,TGTGCCAGCAGCTTAGCGAGGCAGGGGGTGGCAGATACGCAGTATTTT,CASSLARQGVADTQYF
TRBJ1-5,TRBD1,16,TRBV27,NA,TGTGCCAGCACTCCCCTCGACAGGGGGAGCAATCAGCCCCAGCATTTT,CASTPLDRGSNQPQHF
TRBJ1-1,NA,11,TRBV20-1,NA,TGCAGTGCTAGGTCGGGCACTGAAGCTTTCTTT,CSARSGTEAFF
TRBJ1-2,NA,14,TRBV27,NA,TGTGCCAGCAGTCCGGGGACTTTTAACTATGGCTACACCTTC,CASSPGTFNYGYTF
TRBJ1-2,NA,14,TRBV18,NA,TGTGCCAGCTCAACCCTCTCCGAGCGGGAGGGCTACACCTTC,CASSTLSEREGYTF
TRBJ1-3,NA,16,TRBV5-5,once,TGTGCCAGCAGCATGGGGACTCCCCCTAATGGAAACACCATATATTTT,CASSMGTPPNGNTIYF
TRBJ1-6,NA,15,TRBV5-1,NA,TGCGCCAGCAGCTCGTGGTACGGGGGAGATTCACCCCTCCACTTT,CASSSWYGGDSPLHF
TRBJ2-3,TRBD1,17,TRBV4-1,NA,TGCGCCAGCAGCCCCTCGGGGACAGGGGGCAATATTGATACGCAGTATTTT,CASSPSGTGGNIDTQYF